Listed below are T cell receptor beta chains from one sample, sequenced in a study of T cell responses to AZD1222 COVID-19 vaccine. The table came from immunoSEQ multiplex PCR; TCRdb's copy has only in-frame clones and leaves some out. The sample contains about 120,000 clones, about 86% of which appear only once. The sequences come from peripheral blood, collected 28 days after the second AZD1222 dose. Receptor source: an adult who received the AZD1222 COVID-19 vaccine. The CDR3 runs from the conserved cysteine through the conserved F or W. The order of the fields is clone size, V gene, D gene, J gene, CDR3 DNA, CDR3 protein. A D gene is named only where the DNA matches it firmly. A clone size is listed for some rows: how often the clone was seen (once, few, many), or a class if it is expanded.

.	TRBV4-1	.	TRBJ2-1	TGCGCCAGCAGCCAAACAGGGACCTCCTACAATGAGCAGTTCTTC	CASSQTGTSYNEQFF
.	TRBV11-2	TRBD2	TRBJ2-7	TGTGCCAGCAGCTTGCAACTAGCGGGAGTCGGGGAGCAGTACTTC	CASSLQLAGVGEQYF
once	TRBV11-2	.	TRBJ2-3	TGTGCCAGCACCCGTGCAGATACGCAGTATTTT	CASTRADTQYF
once	TRBV4-2	.	TRBJ1-2	TGTGCCAGCAGCCAGGACAGAATTGGCTACACCTTC	CASSQDRIGYTF
.	TRBV27	TRBD2	TRBJ2-5	TGTGCCAGCAGTTCCCCTAGGCTAGCGGGAGGTTGGGAGACCCAGTACTTC	CASSSPRLAGGWETQYF
.	TRBV7-9	.	TRBJ1-4	TGTGCCAGCAGCTTAAACGTTCTAGTGAGGGAGGAAAATGAAAAACTGTTTTTT	CASSLNVLVREENEKLFF
.	TRBV7-7	.	TRBJ2-3	TGTGCCAGCAGCTTGAGGGGGGACACAGATACGCAGTATTTT	CASSLRGDTDTQYF
.	TRBV6-6	TRBD1	TRBJ1-5	TGTGCCAGCAGGGACAGGGAGGAGAGTCAGCCCCAGCATTTT	CASRDREESQPQHF
.	TRBV2	.	TRBJ1-2	TGTGCCAGCAGTGGACAGCCACGGGAGGGCTACACCTTC	CASSGQPREGYTF
once	TRBV7-8	TRBD1	TRBJ1-5	TGTGCCAGCAGCACCAGCCGACAGGGGGCAAGGTCTAGTCAGCCCCAGCATTTT	CASSTSRQGARSSQPQHF
.	TRBV27	TRBD1	TRBJ2-2	TGTGCCAGCAGTTCGGGACAGGGAAACGGGGAGCTGTTTTTT	CASSSGQGNGELFF
.	TRBV11-1	.	TRBJ1-2	TGTGCCAGCAGCAGGGAGAACTATGGCTACACCTTC	CASSRENYGYTF
.	TRBV7-9	TRBD2	TRBJ2-3	TGTGCCAGCAGTTTAGTAGCGGGGGGTACCCCAGATACGCAGTATTTT	CASSLVAGGTPDTQYF
.	TRBV6-5	.	TRBJ2-7	TGTGCCAGCAGTTACGCCCAGGGCTACGAGCAGTACTTC	CASSYAQGYEQYF
.	TRBV24-1	.	TRBJ1-2	TGTGCCACCAGTGACCCCACAGGGAGCGGCTACACCTTC	CATSDPTGSGYTF
.	TRBV11-2	.	TRBJ2-1	TGTGCCAGCAGCTTAGTGGGACGAAACAATGAGCAGTTCTTC	CASSLVGRNNEQFF
.	TRBV7-8	.	TRBJ2-3	TGTGCCAGCAGCCCCTTTGCCCCGAGCACAGATACGCAGTATTTT	CASSPFAPSTDTQYF
once	TRBV7-2	.	TRBJ2-6	TGTGCCAGCAGCTCACAGTCAGGGCGTGGAGCCAACGTCCTGACTTTC	CASSSQSGRGANVLTF
.	TRBV7-9	.	TRBJ1-1	TGTGCCAGCAGCCCCAGGGTTAACACTGAAGCTTTCTTT	CASSPRVNTEAFF
.	TRBV11-2	.	TRBJ1-4	TGTGCCAGCAGCTTAGACTCAGGGCCGGGAAGAGAAAAACTGTTTTTT	CASSLDSGPGREKLFF
few	TRBV4-1	.	TRBJ2-5	TGCGCCAGCAGCCAAGGGCATAGGGAGACCCAGTACTTC	CASSQGHRETQYF
.	TRBV7-9	.	TRBJ1-1	TGTGCCAGCAGCCCAACGACAGTCTTGAACACTGAAGCTTTCTTT	CASSPTTVLNTEAFF
once	TRBV11-3	.	TRBJ2-2	TGTGCCAGCAGCCTCGTAGCGGAACACACCGGGGAGCTGTTTTTT	CASSLVAEHTGELFF